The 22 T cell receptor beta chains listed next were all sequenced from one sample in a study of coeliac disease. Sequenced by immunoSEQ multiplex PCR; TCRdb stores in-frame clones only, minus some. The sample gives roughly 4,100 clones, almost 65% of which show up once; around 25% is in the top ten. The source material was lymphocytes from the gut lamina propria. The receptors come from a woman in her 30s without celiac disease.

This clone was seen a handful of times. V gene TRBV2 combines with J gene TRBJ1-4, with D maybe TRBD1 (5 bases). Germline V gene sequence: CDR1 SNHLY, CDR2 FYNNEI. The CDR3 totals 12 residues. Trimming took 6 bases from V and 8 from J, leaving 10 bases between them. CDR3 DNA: TGTGCCAGCAGCTTCGGGGGGGAAAAACTGTTTTTT. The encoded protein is CASSFGGEKLFF.

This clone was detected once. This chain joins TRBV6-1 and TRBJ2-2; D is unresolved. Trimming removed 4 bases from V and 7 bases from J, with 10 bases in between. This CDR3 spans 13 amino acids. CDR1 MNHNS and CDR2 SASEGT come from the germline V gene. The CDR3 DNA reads TGTGCCAGCAGTGTACGTCGGAGCGGGGAGCTGTTTTTT. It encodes CASSVRRSGELFF.

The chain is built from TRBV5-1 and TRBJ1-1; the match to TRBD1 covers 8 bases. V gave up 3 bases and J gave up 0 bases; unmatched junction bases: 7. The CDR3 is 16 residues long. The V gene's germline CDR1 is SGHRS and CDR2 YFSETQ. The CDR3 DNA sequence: TGCGCCAGCAGCTCGGGGACAGGCCTAATGAACACTGAAGCTTTCTTT. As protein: CASSSGTGLMNTEAFF. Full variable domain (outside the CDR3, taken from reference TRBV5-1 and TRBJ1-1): KAGVTQTPRYLIKTRGQQVTLSCSPISGHRSVSWYQQTPGQGLQFLFEYFSETQRNKGNFPGRFSGRQFSNSRSEMNVSTLELGDSALYLCASSSGTGLMNTEAFFGQGTRLTVV.

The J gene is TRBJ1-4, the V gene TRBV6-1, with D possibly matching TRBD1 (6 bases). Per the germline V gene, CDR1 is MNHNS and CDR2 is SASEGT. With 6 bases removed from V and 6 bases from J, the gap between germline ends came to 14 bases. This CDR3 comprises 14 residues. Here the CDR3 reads CASRLTGGHEKLFF. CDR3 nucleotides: TGTGCCAGCAGATTGACAGGAGGTCATGAAAAACTGTTTTTT.

The CDR3 here is CASSSEGLDYNEQFF. The CDR3 DNA reads TGCGCCAGCAGCTCGGAGGGACTAGACTACAATGAGCAGTTCTTC. The V and J genes are TRBV5-1 and TRBJ2-1, with 8 positions matching TRBD2. Unmatched junction bases numbered 5, after V lost 3 bases and J lost 3 bases. The CDR3 extends over 15 amino acids. Germline V lookup: CDR1 SGHRS, CDR2 YFSETQ.

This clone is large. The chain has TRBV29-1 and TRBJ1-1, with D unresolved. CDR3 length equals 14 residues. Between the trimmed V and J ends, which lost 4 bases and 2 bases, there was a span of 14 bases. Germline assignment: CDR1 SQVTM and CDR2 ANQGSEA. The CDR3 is CSVGAMSGNTEAFF. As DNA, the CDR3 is TGCAGCGTTGGGGCCATGTCCGGAAACACTGAAGCTTTCTTT.

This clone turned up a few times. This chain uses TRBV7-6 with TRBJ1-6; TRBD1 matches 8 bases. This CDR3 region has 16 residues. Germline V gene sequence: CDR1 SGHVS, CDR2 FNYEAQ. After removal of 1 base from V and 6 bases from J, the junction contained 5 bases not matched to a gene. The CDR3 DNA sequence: TGTGCCAGCAGCTTAGGGAACAGGGGGAGTAATTCACCCCTCCACTTT. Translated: CASSLGNRGSNSPLHF. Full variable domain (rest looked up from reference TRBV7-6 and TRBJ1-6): GAGVSQSPRYKVTKRGQDVALRCDPISGHVSLYWYRQALGQGPEFLTYFNYEAQQDKSGLPNDRFSAERPEGSISTLTIQRTEQRDSAMYRCASSLGNRGSNSPLHFGNGTRLTVT.

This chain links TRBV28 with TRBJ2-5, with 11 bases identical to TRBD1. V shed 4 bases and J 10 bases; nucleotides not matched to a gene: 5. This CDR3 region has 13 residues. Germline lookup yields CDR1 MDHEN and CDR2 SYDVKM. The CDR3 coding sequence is TGTGCCAGCAGTTCAGGACAGGGGGCTATCCAGTACTTC. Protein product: CASSSGQGAIQYF. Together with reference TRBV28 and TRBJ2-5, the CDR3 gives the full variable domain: DVKVTQSSRYLVKRTGEKVFLECVQDMDHENMFWYRQDPGLGLRLIYFSYDVKMKEKGDIPEGYSVSREKKERFSLILESASTNQTSMYLCASSSGQGAIQYFGPGTRLLVL.

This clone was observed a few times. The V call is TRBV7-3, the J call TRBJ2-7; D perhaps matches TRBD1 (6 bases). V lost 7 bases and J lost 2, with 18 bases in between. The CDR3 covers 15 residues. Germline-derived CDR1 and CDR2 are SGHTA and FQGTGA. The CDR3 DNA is TGTGCCAGCAAGGGGGAGACCTTCCTGCCCTACGAGCAGTACTTC. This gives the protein CASKGETFLPYEQYF.

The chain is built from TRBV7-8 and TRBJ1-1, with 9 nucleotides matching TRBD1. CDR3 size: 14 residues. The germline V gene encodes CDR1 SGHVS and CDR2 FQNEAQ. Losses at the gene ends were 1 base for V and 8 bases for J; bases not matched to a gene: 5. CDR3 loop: CASSLEGQGVEAFF. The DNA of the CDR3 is TGTGCCAGCAGCTTAGAGGGACAGGGCGTCGAAGCTTTCTTT.

The CDR3, as DNA: TGTGCCATCAGGCGACTAGCGGACTCCTACGAGCAGTACTTC. Protein product: CAIRRLADSYEQYF. The J gene is TRBJ2-7, the V gene TRBV10-3; 9 positions agree with TRBD2. V trimming: 6 bases; J trimming: 0 bases; junction bases outside the gene matches: 3. Germline V gives CDR1 ENHRY, CDR2 SYGVKD. The CDR3 spans 14 residues.

The CDR3 region has the DNA TGCACCAGCAGCCGGATCAGTCCTAGCTCCTATAATTCACCCCTCCACTTT. Amino acids: CTSSRISPSSYNSPLHF. The V gene is TRBV1, the J gene TRBJ1-6. TRBV1 is a listed pseudogene. CDR3 length: 17 residues.

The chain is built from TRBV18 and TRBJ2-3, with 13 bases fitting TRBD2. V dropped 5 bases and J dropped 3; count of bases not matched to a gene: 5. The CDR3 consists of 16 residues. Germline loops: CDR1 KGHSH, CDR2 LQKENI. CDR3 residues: CASSSATSGGTDTQYF. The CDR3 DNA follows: TGTGCCAGCTCATCGGCGACTAGCGGGGGGACAGATACGCAGTATTTT.

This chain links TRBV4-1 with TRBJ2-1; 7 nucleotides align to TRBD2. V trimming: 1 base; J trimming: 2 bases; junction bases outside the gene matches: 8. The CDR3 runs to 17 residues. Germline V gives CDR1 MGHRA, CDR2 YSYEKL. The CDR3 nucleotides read TGCGCCAGCAGCCAAGTCGCGGGGGTGGGCACCTACAATGAGCAGTTCTTC. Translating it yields CASSQVAGVGTYNEQFF.

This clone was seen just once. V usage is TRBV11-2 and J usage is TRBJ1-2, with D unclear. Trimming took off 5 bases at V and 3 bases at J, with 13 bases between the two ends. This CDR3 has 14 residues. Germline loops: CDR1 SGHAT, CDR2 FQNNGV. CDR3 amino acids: CASSRSGSYYGYTF. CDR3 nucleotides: TGTGCCAGCAGCCGGAGTGGGAGTTACTATGGCTACACCTTC.

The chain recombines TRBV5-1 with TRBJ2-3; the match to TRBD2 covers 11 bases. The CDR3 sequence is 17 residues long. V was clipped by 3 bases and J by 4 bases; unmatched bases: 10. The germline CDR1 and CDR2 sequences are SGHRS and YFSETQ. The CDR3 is CASSWGTSGTGADTQYF. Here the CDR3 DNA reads TGCGCCAGCAGCTGGGGGACTAGCGGCACGGGAGCAGATACGCAGTATTTT.

The CDR3 loop reads CASIYRGHYTEAFF. Written as DNA, the CDR3 is TGTGCCAGCATATATAGGGGGCACTACACTGAAGCTTTCTTT. This sequence joins TRBV19 and TRBJ1-1; 7 nucleotides align to TRBD1. CDR3 length: 14 amino acids. With 9 bases clipped from V and 3 bases from J, the junction kept 10 bases outside the gene matches. CDR1 is LNHDA and CDR2 is SQIVND in the germline V gene (reference sequence). Supplemented by reference TRBV19 and TRBJ1-1, the full variable domain reads DGGITQSPKYLFRKEGQNVTLSCEQNLNHDAMYWYRQDPGQGLRLIYYSQIVNDFQKGDIAEGYSVSREKKESFPLTVTSAQKNPTAFYLCASIYRGHYTEAFFGQGTRLTVV.

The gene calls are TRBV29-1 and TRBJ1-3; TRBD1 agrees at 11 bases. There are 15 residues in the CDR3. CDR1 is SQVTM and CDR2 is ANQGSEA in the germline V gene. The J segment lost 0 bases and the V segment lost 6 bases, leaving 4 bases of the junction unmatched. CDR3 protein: CSVGQGGTSGNTIYF. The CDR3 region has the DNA TGCAGCGTGGGACAGGGGGGGACCTCTGGAAACACCATATATTTT.

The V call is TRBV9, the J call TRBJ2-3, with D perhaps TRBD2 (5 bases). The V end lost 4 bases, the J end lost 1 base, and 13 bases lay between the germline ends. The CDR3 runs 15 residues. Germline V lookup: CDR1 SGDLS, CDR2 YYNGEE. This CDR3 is CASSRTGYGTDTQYF. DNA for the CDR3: TGTGCCAGCAGCCGGACGGGGTACGGCACAGATACGCAGTATTTT. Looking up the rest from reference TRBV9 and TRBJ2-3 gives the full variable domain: DSGVTQTPKHLITATGQRVTLRCSPRSGDLSVYWYQQSLDQGLQFLIQYYNGEERAKGNILERFSAQQFPDLHSELNLSSLELGDSALYFCASSRTGYGTDTQYFGPGTRLTVL.

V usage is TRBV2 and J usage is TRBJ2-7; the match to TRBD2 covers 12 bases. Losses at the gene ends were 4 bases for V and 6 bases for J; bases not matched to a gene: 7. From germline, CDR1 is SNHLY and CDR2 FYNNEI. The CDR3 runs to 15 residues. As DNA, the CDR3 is TGTGCCAGCAGTGGACCTAGCGGGGGGGCAAGCGAGCAGTACTTC. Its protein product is CASSGPSGGASEQYF.

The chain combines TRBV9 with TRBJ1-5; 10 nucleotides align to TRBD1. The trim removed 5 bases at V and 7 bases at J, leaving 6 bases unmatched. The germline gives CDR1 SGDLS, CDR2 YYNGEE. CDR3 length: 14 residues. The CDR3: CASSPGQGGQPQHF. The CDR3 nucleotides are TGTGCCAGCAGTCCCGGACAGGGGGGGCAGCCCCAGCATTTT.

The CDR3 loop is CTVAKTGELFF. The CDR3 DNA follows: TGCACTGTAGCTAAAACCGGGGAGCTGTTTTTT. V and J are TRBV29-1 and TRBJ2-2; no clear D gene. Germline CDR1 is SQVTM and CDR2 is ANQGSEA. This CDR3 has 11 residues.